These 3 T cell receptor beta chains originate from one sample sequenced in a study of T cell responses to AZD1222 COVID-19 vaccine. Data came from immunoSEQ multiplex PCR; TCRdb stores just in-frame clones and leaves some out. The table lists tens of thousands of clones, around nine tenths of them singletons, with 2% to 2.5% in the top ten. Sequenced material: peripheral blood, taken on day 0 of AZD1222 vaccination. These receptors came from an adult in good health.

The CDR3 reads CASSIGGAPKKNTEAFF. The DNA of the CDR3 is TGTGCCAGTAGTATTGGCGGGGCGCCCAAGAAAAACACTGAAGCTTTCTTT. The chain carries TRBV19 and TRBJ1-1, with a possible D match to TRBD1 (5 bases). V was pared by 3 bases and J by 2 bases, with 19 bases between. Germline assignment: CDR1 LNHDA and CDR2 SQIVND (reference sequence). The CDR3 extends over 17 amino acids.

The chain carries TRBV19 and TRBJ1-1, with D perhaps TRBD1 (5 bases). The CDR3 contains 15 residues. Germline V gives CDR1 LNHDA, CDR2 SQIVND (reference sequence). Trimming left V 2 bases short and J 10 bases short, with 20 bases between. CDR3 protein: CASSISTGGQRRAFF. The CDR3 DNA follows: TGTGCCAGTAGTATATCCACGGGGGGTCAAAGAAGAGCTTTCTTT. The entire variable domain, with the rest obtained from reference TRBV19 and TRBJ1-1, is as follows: DGGITQSPKYLFRKEGQNVTLSCEQNLNHDAMYWYRQDPGQGLRLIYYSQIVNDFQKGDIAEGYSVSREKKESFPLTVTSAQKNPTAFYLCASSISTGGQRRAFFGQGTRLTVV.

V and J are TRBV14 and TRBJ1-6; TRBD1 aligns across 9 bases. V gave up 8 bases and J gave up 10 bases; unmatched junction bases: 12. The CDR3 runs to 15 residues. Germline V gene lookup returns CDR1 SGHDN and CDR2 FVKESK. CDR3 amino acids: CASSPGQGRRSPLHF. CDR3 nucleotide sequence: TGTGCCAGCTCCCCGGGACAGGGTAGGAGATCACCCCTCCACTTT.